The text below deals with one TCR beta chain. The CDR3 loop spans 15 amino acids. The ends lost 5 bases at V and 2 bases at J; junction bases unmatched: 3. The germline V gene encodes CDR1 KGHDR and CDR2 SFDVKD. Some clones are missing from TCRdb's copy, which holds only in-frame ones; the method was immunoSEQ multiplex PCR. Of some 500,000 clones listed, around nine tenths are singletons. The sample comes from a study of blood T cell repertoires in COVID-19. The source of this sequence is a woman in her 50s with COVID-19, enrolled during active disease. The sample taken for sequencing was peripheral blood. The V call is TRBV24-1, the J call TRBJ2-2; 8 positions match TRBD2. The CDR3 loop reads CATSVAGGNTGELFF. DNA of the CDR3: TGTGCCACCAGTGTTGCGGGGGGAAACACCGGGGAGCTGTTTTTT.